Sequencing of this T cell receptor beta chain was carried out in a study of cytomegalovirus exposure and HLA in healthy donors. Trimming took 5 bases from V and 3 from J; bases not matched to a gene: 8. The CDR3 runs to 16 residues. From germline, CDR1 is SGHVS and CDR2 FQNEAQ. 13 Jbeta primers and 60 Vbeta primers were used for the PCR. TCRdb's table, derived via immunoSEQ multiplex PCR, lists solely in-frame clones and lacks some. Its table records tens of thousands of clones. The chain recombines TRBV7-8 with TRBJ2-3; 10 positions match TRBD2. Sequencing was performed on PBMCs. The clonotype was recovered from a female donor in good health and CMV-seropositive. For the CDR3, the DNA is TGTGCCAGCAGCATAACGGGACTAGCGACGACAGATACGCAGTATTTT. It translates to CASSITGLATTDTQYF.